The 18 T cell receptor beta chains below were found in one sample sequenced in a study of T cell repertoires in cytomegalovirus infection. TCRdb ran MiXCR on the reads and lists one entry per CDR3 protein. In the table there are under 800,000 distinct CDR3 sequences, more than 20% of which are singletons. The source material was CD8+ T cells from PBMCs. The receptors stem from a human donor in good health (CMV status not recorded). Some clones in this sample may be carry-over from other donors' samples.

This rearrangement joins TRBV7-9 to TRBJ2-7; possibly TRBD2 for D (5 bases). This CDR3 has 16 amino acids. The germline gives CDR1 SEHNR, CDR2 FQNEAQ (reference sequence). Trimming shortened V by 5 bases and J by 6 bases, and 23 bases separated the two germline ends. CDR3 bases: TGTGCCAGCAGCCACCTCATTGGGAACAAGGCGGGCGAGCAGTACGTC. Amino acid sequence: CASSHLIGNKAGEQYV.

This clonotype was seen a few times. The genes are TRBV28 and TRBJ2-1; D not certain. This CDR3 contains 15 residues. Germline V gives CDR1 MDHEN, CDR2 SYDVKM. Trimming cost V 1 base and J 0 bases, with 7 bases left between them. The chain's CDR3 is CASSLFRLSYNEQFF. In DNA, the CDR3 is TGTGCCAGCAGTTTATTTAGACTCTCCTACAATGAGCAGTTCTTC.

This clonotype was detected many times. The chain's CDR3 is CASAKPGLEAGDTQYF. The DNA of the CDR3 is TGTGCCAGCGCCAAACCGGGACTCGAAGCAGGCGATACGCAGTATTTT. The chain joins TRBV7-9 to TRBJ2-3, with D perhaps matching TRBD2 (6 bases). V was clipped by 8 bases and J by 6 bases, with 24 bases between them. This CDR3 spans 16 amino acids. The germline V gene encodes CDR1 SEHNR and CDR2 FQNEAQ (reference sequence).

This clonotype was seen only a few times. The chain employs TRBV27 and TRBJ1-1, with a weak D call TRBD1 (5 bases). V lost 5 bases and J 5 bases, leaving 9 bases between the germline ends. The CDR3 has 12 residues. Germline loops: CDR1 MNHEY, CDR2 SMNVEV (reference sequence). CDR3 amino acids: CASSQGPTEAFF. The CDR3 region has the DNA TGTGCCAGCAGTCAGGGACCAACTGAAGCTTTCTTT.

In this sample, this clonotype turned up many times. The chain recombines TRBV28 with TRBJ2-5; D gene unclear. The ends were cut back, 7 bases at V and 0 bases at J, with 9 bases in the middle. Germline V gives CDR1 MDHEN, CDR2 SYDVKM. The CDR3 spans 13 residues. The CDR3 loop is CASTIGNQETQYF. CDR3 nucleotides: TGTGCCAGCACAATAGGTAACCAAGAGACCCAGTACTTC. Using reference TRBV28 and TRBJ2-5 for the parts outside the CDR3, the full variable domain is DVKVTQSSRYLVKRTGEKVFLECVQDMDHENMFWYRQDPGLGLRLIYFSYDVKMKEKGDIPEGYSVSREKKERFSLILESASTNQTSMYLCASTIGNQETQYFGPGTRLLVL.

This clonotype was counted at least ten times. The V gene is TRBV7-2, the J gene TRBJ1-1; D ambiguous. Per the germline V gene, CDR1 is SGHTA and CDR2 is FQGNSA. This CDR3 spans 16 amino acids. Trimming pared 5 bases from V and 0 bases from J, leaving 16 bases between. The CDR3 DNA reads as TGTGCCAGCAGCGGGCGGGGAGGTCGCATGAACACTGAAGCTTTCTTT. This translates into CASSGRGGRMNTEAFF.

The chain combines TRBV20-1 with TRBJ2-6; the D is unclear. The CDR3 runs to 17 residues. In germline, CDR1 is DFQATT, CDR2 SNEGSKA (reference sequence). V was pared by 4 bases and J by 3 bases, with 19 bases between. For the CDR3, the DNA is TGCAGTGCTATTATCCAAGACGAGAGTGGTGGGGCCAACGTCCTGACTTTC. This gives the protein CSAIIQDESGGANVLTF.

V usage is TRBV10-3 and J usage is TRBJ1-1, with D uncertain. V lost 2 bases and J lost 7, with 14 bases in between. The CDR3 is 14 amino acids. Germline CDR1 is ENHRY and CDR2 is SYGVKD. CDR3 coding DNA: TGTGCCATCAGTGAGGGCCAGCGGGTGGATGAAGCTTTCTTT. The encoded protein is CAISEGQRVDEAFF.

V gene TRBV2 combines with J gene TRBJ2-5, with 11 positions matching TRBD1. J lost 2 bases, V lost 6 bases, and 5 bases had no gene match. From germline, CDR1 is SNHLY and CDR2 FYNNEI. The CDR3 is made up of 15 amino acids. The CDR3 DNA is TGTGCCAGCAGGAGGGACAGGGGGAAGCAAGAGACCCAGTACTTC. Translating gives CASRRDRGKQETQYF.

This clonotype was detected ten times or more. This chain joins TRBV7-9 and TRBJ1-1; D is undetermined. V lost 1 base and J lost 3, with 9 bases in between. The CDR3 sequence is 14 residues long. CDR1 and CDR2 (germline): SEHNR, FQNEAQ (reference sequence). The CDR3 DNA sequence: TGTGCCAGCAGCTTAGTCGACTCAGACACTGAAGCTTTCTTT. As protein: CASSLVDSDTEAFF.

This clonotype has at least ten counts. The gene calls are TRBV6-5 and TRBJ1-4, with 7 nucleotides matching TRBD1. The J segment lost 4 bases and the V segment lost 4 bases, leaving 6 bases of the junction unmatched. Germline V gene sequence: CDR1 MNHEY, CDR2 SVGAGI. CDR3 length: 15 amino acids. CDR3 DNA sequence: TGTGCCAGCAGTTCCCTAACAGGGGATAATGAAAAACTGTTTTTT. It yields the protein CASSSLTGDNEKLFF.

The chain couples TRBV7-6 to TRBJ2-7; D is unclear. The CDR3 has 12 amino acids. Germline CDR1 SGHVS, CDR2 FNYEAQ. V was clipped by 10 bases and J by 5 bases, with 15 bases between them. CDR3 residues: CANSGAGDEQYF. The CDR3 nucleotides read TGTGCCAACTCAGGAGCTGGCGACGAGCAGTACTTC.

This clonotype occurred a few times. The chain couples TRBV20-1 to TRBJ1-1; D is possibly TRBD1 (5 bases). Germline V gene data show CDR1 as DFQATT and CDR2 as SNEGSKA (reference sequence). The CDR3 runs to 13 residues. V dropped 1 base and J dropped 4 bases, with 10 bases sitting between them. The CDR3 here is CSARGGTATEAFF. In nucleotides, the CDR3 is TGCAGTGCTAGAGGCGGGACGGCCACTGAAGCTTTCTTT.

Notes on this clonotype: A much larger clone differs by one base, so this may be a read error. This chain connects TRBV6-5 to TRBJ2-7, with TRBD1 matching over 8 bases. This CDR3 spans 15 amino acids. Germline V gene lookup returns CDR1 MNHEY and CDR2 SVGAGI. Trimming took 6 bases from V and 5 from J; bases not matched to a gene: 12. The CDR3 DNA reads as TGTGCCAGCAGCCTTTGGACAGGGAGGACCCACGAGCAGTACTTC. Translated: CASSLWTGRTHEQYF.

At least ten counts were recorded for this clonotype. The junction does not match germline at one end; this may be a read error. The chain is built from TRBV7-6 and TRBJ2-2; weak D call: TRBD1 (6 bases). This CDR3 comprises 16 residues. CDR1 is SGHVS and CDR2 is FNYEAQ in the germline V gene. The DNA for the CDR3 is TGTGCCAGCAGCCCATTAAGAGAGGCAGCGAGAGGGGGGCTGTTTTTT. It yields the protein CASSPLREAARGGLFF.

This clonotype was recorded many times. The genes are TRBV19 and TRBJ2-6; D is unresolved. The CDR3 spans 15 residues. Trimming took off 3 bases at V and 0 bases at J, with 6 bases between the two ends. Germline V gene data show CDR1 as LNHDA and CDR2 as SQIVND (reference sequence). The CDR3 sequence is CASSILGSGANVLTF. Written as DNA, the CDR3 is TGTGCCAGTAGTATTTTGGGCTCTGGGGCCAACGTCCTGACTTTC. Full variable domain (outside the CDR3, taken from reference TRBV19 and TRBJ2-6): DGGITQSPKYLFRKEGQNVTLSCEQNLNHDAMYWYRQDPGQGLRLIYYSQIVNDFQKGDIAEGYSVSREKKESFPLTVTSAQKNPTAFYLCASSILGSGANVLTFGAGSRLTVL.

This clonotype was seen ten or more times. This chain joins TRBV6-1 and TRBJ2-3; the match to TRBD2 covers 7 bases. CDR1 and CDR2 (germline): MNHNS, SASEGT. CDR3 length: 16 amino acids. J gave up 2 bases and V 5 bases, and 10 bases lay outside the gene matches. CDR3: CASSYEGLPLTDTQYF. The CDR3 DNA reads TGTGCCAGCAGTTATGAGGGACTACCACTCACAGATACGCAGTATTTT.

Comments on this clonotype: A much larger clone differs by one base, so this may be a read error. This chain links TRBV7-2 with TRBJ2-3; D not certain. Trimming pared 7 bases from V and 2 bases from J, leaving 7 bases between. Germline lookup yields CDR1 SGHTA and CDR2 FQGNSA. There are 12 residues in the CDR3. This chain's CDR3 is CASIFYTDTQYF. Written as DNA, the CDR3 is TGTGCCAGCATCTTTTACACAGATACGCAGTATTTT.